The rows below give T cell receptor beta chains drawn from one sample of a study of early T cells in non-severe SARS-CoV-2 infection. Each CDR3 protein is one row after TCRdb ran MiXCR on the 5' RACE reads. The table records around 27,000 distinct CDR3 sequences, 3.5% to 4.5% of them present only once. The specimen sequenced was whole blood. The receptor source for this set is an adult who was a healthcare worker with PCR-confirmed SARS-CoV-2 infection or an uninfected control (not recorded which). Both conserved end residues are part of each CDR3. D genes are given only for firm matches. Some rows have no size entry. The others give once, few or many, or a class for an expanded clone.

v_call	clone_size	d_call	j_call	cdr3_nt	cdr3_aa
TRBV7-6	-	TRBD2	TRBJ2-3	TGTGCCACCGGGACTAGCGGCCCAGGGGCGCAGTATTTT	CATGTSGPGAQYF
TRBV5-4	-	TRBD1	TRBJ2-2	TGTGCCAGCAGCCCACGTCCCGGGACAGGCCCGGCTATAACCGGGGAGCTGTTTTTT	CASSPRPGTGPAITGELFF
TRBV12-3/TRBV12-4	many	TRBD1	TRBJ2-7	TGTGCCAGCAGTTTGGGACAGACCTACGAGCAGTACTTC	CASSLGQTYEQYF
TRBV3-1	-	-	TRBJ2-7	TGTGCCAGCCGCGGAGGGGCAGGGGACCACGAGCAGTACTTC	CASRGGAGDHEQYF
TRBV11-2	many	TRBD1	TRBJ2-5	TGTGCCAGCACCCCGGGCAGGGGGCCTAGGGAGACCCAGTACTTC	CASTPGRGPRETQYF
TRBV2	many	-	TRBJ1-2	TGTGCCAGCAAATCGGGGGGCTATGGCTACACCTTC	CASKSGGYGYTF
TRBV19	many	-	TRBJ2-7	TGTGCCAGTAGTCCCTGGGGACGCCCAGAGCAGTACTTC	CASSPWGRPEQYF
TRBV5-1	many	TRBD1	TRBJ1-4	TGCGCCAGCAGCTTGGCCGGGGACAGGGGGTCAAAACTGTTTTTT	CASSLAGDRGSKLFF
TRBV5-1	many	-	TRBJ2-7	TGCGCCAGCAGCTTGGCGTCGCTAGCTTACGAGCAGTACTTC	CASSLASLAYEQYF
TRBV7-2	-	-	TRBJ2-1	TGTGCCAGCAGCTTAGGTAGGCTTGAGCAGTTCTTC	CASSLGRLEQFF
TRBV7-6	many	TRBD1	TRBJ1-2	TGTGCCAGCAGCCGTTCTCCGGGACAGGATATTTTAAACTATGGCTACACCTTC	CASSRSPGQDILNYGYTF
TRBV3-1	many	TRBD2	TRBJ2-3	TGTGCCAGCAGCCGAACCTTTGGGACTAGCGGGGGAGATACGCAGTATTTT	CASSRTFGTSGGDTQYF
TRBV5-1	many	-	TRBJ2-1	TGCGCCAGCAGCTTGGTGAGGGGTGGTACAGTCTCCTACAATGAGCAGTTCTTC	CASSLVRGGTVSYNEQFF
TRBV30	medium-sized	-	TRBJ1-3	TGTGCCTGGAGTAGCTTTTTGTCTGGAAACACCATATATTTT	CAWSSFLSGNTIYF
TRBV2	many	-	TRBJ1-1	TGTGCCAGCAATCGGAGGGCAAGGGCCCAAGATTGGGACACTGAAGCTTTCTTT	CASNRRARAQDWDTEAFF
TRBV3-2	-	-	TRBJ2-7	TGTGCCAGCAGCCTGGGGGCCGGGACTACCCTCTCCTACGAGCAGTACTTC	CASSLGAGTTLSYEQYF
TRBV5-1	many	TRBD2	TRBJ2-2	TGCGCCAGCAGTCTTAGGACTAGCGGGAACACCGGGGAGCTGTTTTTT	CASSLRTSGNTGELFF
TRBV19	-	TRBD1	TRBJ2-3	TGTGCCAGTAGTATCGACAGGGAAGATACGCAGTATTTT	CASSIDREDTQYF
TRBV30	many	TRBD2	TRBJ2-1	TGTGCCTGGGAGCGGGAAGGGCTAAATGAGCAGTTCTTC	CAWEREGLNEQFF
TRBV4-2	many	TRBD2	TRBJ2-5	TGTGCCAGCAGCCGGCTAGCGGTGTACCAAGAGACCCAGTACTTC	CASSRLAVYQETQYF
TRBV5-1	many	TRBD1	TRBJ1-2	TGCGCCAGCAGCTTGGAGACAGGGAATGGCTACACCTTC	CASSLETGNGYTF
TRBV20-1	many	TRBD2	TRBJ2-2	TGCAGTGCTAGACTAGCGGGAGGACGGACCGGGGAGCTGTTTTTT	CSARLAGGRTGELFF
TRBV5-1	many	-	TRBJ2-7	TGCGCCAGCAGCCCGCAACCAGGGTCAACCTACGAGCAGTACTTC	CASSPQPGSTYEQYF
TRBV10-2	-	-	TRBJ2-5	TGCGCCAGCAGTGAGTCGAACGAGGGGCAGACCCAGTACTTC	CASSESNEGQTQYF
TRBV7-7	many	-	TRBJ2-5	TGTGCTAGCAGCAAAGGCACTCCTGGTGGGACCCAGTACTTC	CASSKGTPGGTQYF
TRBV5-8	many	TRBD2	TRBJ2-3	TGTGCCAGCAGTCCCGGTACTAGCGGTCGCACAGATACGCAGTATTTT	CASSPGTSGRTDTQYF
TRBV12-3/TRBV12-4	many	-	TRBJ2-2	TGTGCCAGCAGTTTAATGGGTGGTTACACCGGGGAGCTGTTTTTT	CASSLMGGYTGELFF
TRBV10-2	many	-	TRBJ2-1	TGCGCCAGCACCCGCCTGGGCGGCAATGAGCAGTTCTTC	CASTRLGGNEQFF
TRBV9	-	-	TRBJ2-2	TGTGCCAGTGAGACGGGGAACACCGGGGAGCTGTTTTTT	CASETGNTGELFF
TRBV18	many	-	TRBJ2-5	TGTGCCAGCTCTACCGGGACGGCACAAGAGACCCAGTACTTC	CASSTGTAQETQYF
TRBV5-1	many	TRBD2	TRBJ2-3	TGCGCCAGCAGCTTGGGACTAGCGGGAGGGCTTAGCACAGATACGCAGTATTTT	CASSLGLAGGLSTDTQYF
TRBV6-5	many	-	TRBJ2-5	TGTGCCAGCAAGGAGGGGTTCCAAGAGACCCAGTACTTC	CASKEGFQETQYF
TRBV29-1	many	-	TRBJ2-3	TGCAGCGTTCGGAACAAACTTCAGTATTTT	CSVRNKLQYF
TRBV29-1	many	TRBD2	TRBJ2-3	TGCAGCGTGATTGGACTAGCGGGAGAGACAGATACGCAGTATTTT	CSVIGLAGETDTQYF
TRBV6-1	many	-	TRBJ2-5	TGTGCCAGCAGTGAAGGGAGAGAGACCCAGTACTTC	CASSEGRETQYF
TRBV7-6	many	-	TRBJ2-5	TGTGCCAGCACCCTCCCCGCCCGCCGGACCAAAAAAGAGACCCAGTACTTC	CASTLPARRTKKETQYF
TRBV7-2	many	-	TRBJ1-1	TGTGCCAGCAGCTCCCCAGGGTCCTACACTGAAGCTTTCTTT	CASSSPGSYTEAFF
TRBV12-5	many	-	TRBJ1-1	TGTGCTAGTGGTTTGGTACTATTAGAACGTGGGGACCGCTACACTCCTGAAGCTTTCTTT	CASGLVLLERGDRYTPEAFF
TRBV29-1	medium-sized	-	TRBJ2-7	TGCAGCGGTGGTCAGGGTCGGTACGAGCAGTACTTC	CSGGQGRYEQYF
TRBV7-2	many	TRBD2	TRBJ2-3	TGTGCCAGCAGCCTTCACGGGGGGGCCATCCTAAGGCAGTATTTT	CASSLHGGAILRQYF
TRBV24-1	-	-	TRBJ2-1	TGTGCCACCAGTAGCCTGGCTAACAATGAGCAGTTCTTC	CATSSLANNEQFF
TRBV5-8	-	TRBD1	TRBJ2-1	TGTGCCAGCAGCGATGGGACAGCAACTTACAATGAGCAGTTCTTC	CASSDGTATYNEQFF
TRBV3-1	many	TRBD2	TRBJ2-2	TGTGCCAGCAGCCAACCAGCGGGACTAGCGGGCACTTGGTCGTCCCGGGAGCTGTTTTTT	CASSQPAGLAGTWSSRELFF
TRBV5-1	many	TRBD1	TRBJ1-1	TGCGCCAGCAGCACCGGACAGGGGACTAACACTGAAGCTTTCTTT	CASSTGQGTNTEAFF
TRBV5-1	many	-	TRBJ2-1	TGCGCCAGCAGCCCCCTAGCCTACCCTAACAATGAGCAGTTCTTC	CASSPLAYPNNEQFF